The source of this T cell receptor beta chain is a study of blood T cell repertoires in COVID-19. Allocation to cohorts depended on clinical history reported by the participants. The CDR3 is made up of 14 amino acids. The ends lost 1 base at V and 7 bases at J; junction bases unmatched: 5. CDR1 and CDR2 from the germline V gene are SEHNR and FQNEAQ (reference sequence). Method: immunoSEQ multiplex PCR; TCRdb's copy keeps in-frame clones and lacks some. The sample holds around 360,000 clones, less than 90% seen once. The chain carries TRBV7-9 and TRBJ1-2; 8 bases fit TRBD1. The sequence came from a woman aged 25 to 39 who had recovered from COVID-19. Sequenced input: PBMCs or T cells enriched from blood (not recorded which). As DNA, the CDR3 is TGTGCCAGCAGCTTAGGGCAGGGGGCGCCTGGCTACACCTTC. Its protein is CASSLGQGAPGYTF. Supplemented by reference TRBV7-9 and TRBJ1-2, the full variable domain reads DTGVSQNPRHKITKRGQNVTFRCDPISEHNRLYWYRQTLGQGPEFLTYFQNEAQLEKSRLLSDRFSAERPKGSFSTLEIQRTEQGDSAMYLCASSLGQGAPGYTFGSGTRLTVV.